This passage covers 9 T cell receptor beta chains from one sample sequenced in a study of graft-versus-host responses after intestinal transplantation. TCRdb's copy holds only in-frame clones and misses some; the assay was immunoSEQ multiplex PCR. Among roughly 56,000 clones, around 91% were seen once, and the ten largest hold roughly 2.6%. The sample was PBMCs, taken 118 to 130 days after intestinal transplantation. These receptors were taken from a human patient who received an intestinal transplant, so some T cells may come from the graft donor.

Note on this clone: At the DNA level, this CDR3 is encoded by other sequences in the same sample as well. The chain uses TRBV28 and TRBJ2-7; possible D gene TRBD2, 6 bases. The CDR3 extends over 12 amino acids. Germline CDR1 is MDHEN and CDR2 is SYDVKM. V was cut by 2 bases and J by 4 bases, with 6 bases left in between. CDR3 in amino acids: CASSLGGYEQYF. The CDR3 DNA reads as TGTGCCAGCAGTTTAGGAGGGTACGAGCAGTACTTC.

This rearrangement joins TRBV19 to TRBJ1-6; D call uncertain. The germline V and J ends were trimmed by 4 bases and 4 bases, with 8 bases remaining between them. Germline lookup yields CDR1 LNHDA and CDR2 SQIVND (reference sequence). This CDR3 is 14 amino acids long. In DNA, the CDR3 is TGTGCCAGTAGTACGACGGGGTATAATTCACCCCTCCACTTT. Translation: CASSTTGYNSPLHF.

The chain's CDR3 is CASSWTSGPDTQYF. The CDR3 bases are TGCGCCAGCAGTTGGACTAGCGGACCAGATACGCAGTATTTT. The chain uses TRBV4-1 and TRBJ2-3; 10 nucleotides agree with TRBD2. Germline values: CDR1 MGHRA, CDR2 YSYEKL. With 6 bases clipped from V and 4 bases from J, the junction kept 4 bases outside the gene matches. The CDR3 runs to 14 residues.

About this clone: The germline gene is not matched at one end of the junction; a read error may be the cause. The rearrangement uses TRBV2 and TRBJ2-5; no clear D gene. Germline V gene lookup returns CDR1 SNHLY and CDR2 FYNNEI. The CDR3 has 14 amino acids. This chain's CDR3 is CASIEGPPQETQYF. Here the CDR3 DNA reads TGTGCGAGCATCGAAGGACCCCCCCAAGAGACCCAGTACTTC. The whole variable domain, remainder taken from reference TRBV2 and TRBJ2-5, is EPEVTQTPSHQVTQMGQEVILRCVPISNHLYFYWYRQILGQKVEFLVSFYNNEISEKSEIFDDQFSVERPDGSNFTLKIRSTKLEDSAMYFCASIEGPPQETQYFGPGTRLLVL.

This chain uses TRBV7-9 with TRBJ1-2, with TRBD1 matching over 7 bases. The ends lost 5 bases at V and 8 bases at J; junction bases unmatched: 8. The CDR3 totals 13 residues. Germline CDR1 reads SEHNR; CDR2 reads FQNEAQ (reference sequence). This chain's CDR3 is CASSPSTGWGYTF. The CDR3 DNA reads TGTGCCAGCAGCCCATCGACAGGGTGGGGCTACACCTTC.

This chain connects TRBV7-6 to TRBJ2-5; TRBD1 might be the D (5 bases). Trimming pared 2 bases from V and 5 bases from J, leaving 18 bases between. Per the germline V gene, CDR1 is SGHVS and CDR2 is FNYEAQ. CDR3 size: 16 residues. CDR3 sequence: CASSLTWGRQEETQYF. The DNA of the CDR3 is TGTGCCAGCAGCTTAACTTGGGGCCGCCAAGAGGAGACCCAGTACTTC.

V and J are TRBV6-1 and TRBJ2-5; perhaps TRBD1 as D (5 bases). Between the trimmed V and J ends, which lost 7 bases and 2 bases, there was a span of 11 bases. CDR3 length: 13 residues. Germline V gene lookup returns CDR1 MNHNS and CDR2 SASEGT. In DNA form, the CDR3 reads TGTGCCAGCACCCGCGACAGTCAAGAGACCCAGTACTTC. Its protein product is CASTRDSQETQYF.

This clone was detected once. J is TRBJ1-4 and V is TRBV7-6; tentative D call: TRBD1 (5 bases). The CDR3 is made up of 17 amino acids. The V end lost 5 bases, the J end lost 8 bases, and 24 bases lay between the germline ends. Germline V gene lookup returns CDR1 SGHVS and CDR2 FNYEAQ. In nucleotides, the CDR3 is TGTGCCAGCAGCCCCTTCAGCCGCAGGGACTGGAACGAAAAACTGTTTTTT. As protein: CASSPFSRRDWNEKLFF.

The chain recombines TRBV6-1 with TRBJ2-5; D gene unclear. This CDR3 spans 11 amino acids. The germline gives CDR1 MNHNS, CDR2 SASEGT. Trimming shortened V by 7 bases and J by 5 bases, and 8 bases separated the two germline ends. CDR3 region: CASKNWETQYF. The CDR3 DNA follows: TGTGCCAGCAAGAATTGGGAGACCCAGTACTTC.